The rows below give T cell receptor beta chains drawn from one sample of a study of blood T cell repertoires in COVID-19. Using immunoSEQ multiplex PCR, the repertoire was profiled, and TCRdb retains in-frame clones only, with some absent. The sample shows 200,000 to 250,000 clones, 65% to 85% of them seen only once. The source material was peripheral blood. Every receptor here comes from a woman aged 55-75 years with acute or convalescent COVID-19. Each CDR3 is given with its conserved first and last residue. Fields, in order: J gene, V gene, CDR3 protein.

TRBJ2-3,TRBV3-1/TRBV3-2,CASSQNLAGGPRQDTQYF
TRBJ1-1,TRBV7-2,CASSLDSTGGRRPIEAFF
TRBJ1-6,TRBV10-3,CAIRQESYSPLHF
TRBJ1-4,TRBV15,CATSRGRGQGEKLFF
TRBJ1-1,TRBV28,CASSLSSTGSTEAFF
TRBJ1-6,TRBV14,CASSQTDSHNSPLHF
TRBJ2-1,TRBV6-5,CASITGVSYEQFF
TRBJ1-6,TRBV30,CAWSKGQGNSPLHF
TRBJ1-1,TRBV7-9,CASSPRPGQGPAFF
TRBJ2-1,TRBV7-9,CASSLTRAGGPHNEQFF
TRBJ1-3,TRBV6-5,CASSYTGTGESTIYF
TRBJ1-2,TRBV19,CASSIGGNYGYTF
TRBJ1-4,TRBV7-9,CASSLRTGNEKLFF
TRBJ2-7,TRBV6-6,CASSYSEFPTVEQYF
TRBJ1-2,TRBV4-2,CASSHEDGTGVGYTF
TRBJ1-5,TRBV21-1,CASSKGFMRRDIYVWPQHF
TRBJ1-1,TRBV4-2,CASSQGQQNTEAFF
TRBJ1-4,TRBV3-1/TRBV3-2,CASSQFRGPNEKLFF
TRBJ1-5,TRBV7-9,CASSLGSGGTGQPQHF
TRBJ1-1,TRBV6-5,CASMFRGNTEAFF
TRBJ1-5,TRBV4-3,CASSQGSGGLVGEPQHF
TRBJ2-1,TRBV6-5,CASRSVNEQFF
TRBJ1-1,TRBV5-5,CASSNSINTEAFF
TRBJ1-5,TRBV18,CASSPERGQPQHF
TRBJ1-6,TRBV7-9,CASSLAQVNSPLHF
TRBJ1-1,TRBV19,CASSIGGTASAAAFF
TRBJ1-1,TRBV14,CATNQYGTANTEAFF
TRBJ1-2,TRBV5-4,CASRWTGGDGYTF
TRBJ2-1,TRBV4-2,CASSQDRSGGGSNEQFF
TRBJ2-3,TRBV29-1,CSALTGFGNTQYF
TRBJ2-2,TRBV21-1,CASSKSWVRGTRLRYANTGELFF
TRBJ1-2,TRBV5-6,CASSLGGTVLVYGYTF
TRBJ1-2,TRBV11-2,CASSVRGATGGYTF
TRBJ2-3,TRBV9,CASSVGTSGGRTDTQYF
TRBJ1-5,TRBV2,CASSELGGNNQPQHF
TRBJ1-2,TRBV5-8,CASSPRGHPYGYTF
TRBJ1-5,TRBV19,CASSIDRGRPQHF
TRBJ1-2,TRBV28,CASSLLTGGDGYTF
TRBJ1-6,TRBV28,CASMVRSQGYSPLHF
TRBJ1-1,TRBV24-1,CATRERDGTEAFF
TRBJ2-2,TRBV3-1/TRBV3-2,CASSQVFGGARTGELFF
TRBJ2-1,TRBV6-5,CASGTGAYNEQFF
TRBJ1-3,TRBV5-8,CASSYPGTIYF
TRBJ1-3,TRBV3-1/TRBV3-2,CASSPTSGSGNTIYF
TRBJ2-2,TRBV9,CASSLKLAGNTGELFF
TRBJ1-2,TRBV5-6,CASSARGPPNYGYTF
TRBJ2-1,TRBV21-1,CASSNSQRGGLDEQFF
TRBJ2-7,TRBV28,CASSPWTGSNEQYF
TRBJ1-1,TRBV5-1,CASSPGSPGYTEAFF